A single sample gave rise to the 6 T cell receptor beta chains below, sequenced in a study of blood T cell repertoires in COVID-19. Sequenced by immunoSEQ multiplex PCR; TCRdb stores in-frame clones only, minus some. This sample has around 130,000 clones, with 80% to 90% found just once. Sequencing was done on a sample of peripheral blood. Receptors were obtained from a human donor in a cohort sampled during active COVID-19.

The gene calls are TRBV11-2 and TRBJ2-3, with 9 bases lining up with TRBD1. The trim removed 3 bases at V and 2 bases at J, leaving 3 bases unmatched. This CDR3 is built from 15 residues. Germline V gives CDR1 SGHAT, CDR2 FQNNGV. CDR3 nucleotides: TGTGCCAGCAGCTTTGGGACAGGGACCACAGATACGCAGTATTTT. Its protein is CASSFGTGTTDTQYF.

The V gene is TRBV6-5, the J gene TRBJ2-5; 10 positions agree with TRBD1. V was clipped by 6 bases and J by 4 bases; unmatched bases: 2. The germline gives CDR1 MNHEY, CDR2 SVGAGI. This CDR3 is built from 13 residues. CDR3 residues: CASRDRGLETQYF. The CDR3 region has the DNA TGTGCCAGCAGAGACAGGGGGCTAGAGACCCAGTACTTC.

The chain employs TRBV6-5 and TRBJ2-7; TRBD1 is a possible D gene (6 bases). The CDR3 sequence is 12 residues long. Germline V gives CDR1 MNHEY, CDR2 SVGAGI. With 8 bases removed from V and 3 bases from J, the gap between germline ends came to 11 bases. CDR3 region: CASLPQGYEQYF. CDR3 DNA: TGTGCCAGCCTTCCACAGGGCTACGAGCAGTACTTC.

The table lists this clone with a few counts. The V and J genes are TRBV10-1 and TRBJ2-7; possible D gene TRBD1, 6 bases. The CDR3 has 14 amino acids. Deletions cut 2 bases from V and 3 bases from J, with 11 bases between. The V gene's germline CDR1 is WNHNN and CDR2 SYGVQD (reference sequence). In nucleotides, the CDR3 is TGCGCCAGCAGTGAGGACAGGCTCCTCTACGAGCAGTACTTC. Amino acid sequence: CASSEDRLLYEQYF.

This clone was counted between two and nine times. The rearrangement joins TRBV5-1 to TRBJ2-3; 15 bases line up with TRBD2. The CDR3 totals 20 residues. Germline V gene sequence: CDR1 SGHRS, CDR2 YFSETQ. J gave up 5 bases and V 4 bases, and 17 bases lay outside the gene matches. This CDR3 is CASSPYGLAGGPFLKDTQYF. CDR3 sequence (DNA): TGCGCCAGCAGCCCATACGGACTAGCGGGGGGGCCCTTCCTCAAAGATACGCAGTATTTT.

This sequence joins TRBV27 and TRBJ2-1, with D possibly TRBD1 on 5 matching bases. Trimming pared 5 bases from V and 2 bases from J, leaving 22 bases between. The germline V gene has CDR1 MNHEY and CDR2 SMNVEV (reference sequence). The CDR3 runs to 18 residues. In nucleotides, the CDR3 is TGTGCCAGCAGTCCTCGCTTCTCGACAGCGCCCGCCTACAATGAGCAGTTCTTC. Its translation is CASSPRFSTAPAYNEQFF.